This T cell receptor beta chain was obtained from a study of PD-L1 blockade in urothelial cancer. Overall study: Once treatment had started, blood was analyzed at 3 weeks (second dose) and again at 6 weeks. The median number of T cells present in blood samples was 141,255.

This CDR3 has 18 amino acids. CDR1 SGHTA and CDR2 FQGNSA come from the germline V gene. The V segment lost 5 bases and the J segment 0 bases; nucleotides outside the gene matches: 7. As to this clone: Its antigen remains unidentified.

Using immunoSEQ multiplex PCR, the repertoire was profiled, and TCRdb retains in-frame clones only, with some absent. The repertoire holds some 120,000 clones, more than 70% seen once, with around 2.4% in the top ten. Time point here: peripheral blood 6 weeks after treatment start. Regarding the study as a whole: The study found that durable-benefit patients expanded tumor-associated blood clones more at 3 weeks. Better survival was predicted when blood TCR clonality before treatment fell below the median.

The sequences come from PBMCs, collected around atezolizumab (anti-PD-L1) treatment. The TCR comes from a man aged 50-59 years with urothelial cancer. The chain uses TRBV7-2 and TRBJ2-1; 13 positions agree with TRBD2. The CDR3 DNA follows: TGTGCCAGCAGCCCGAGGACTAGCGGGAGAGGCTCCTACAATGAGCAGTTCTTC. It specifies CASSPRTSGRGSYNEQFF.